This TCR beta chain was found in a study of monozygotic twins with inflammatory bowel disease. From roughly 4,000 ng of total RNA, each TCR library was prepared. From its re-call of the 5' RACE reads, TCRdb lists each CDR3 protein once, without DNA. The clone table shows approximately 330,000 distinct CDR3 sequences, with the ten largest holding roughly 2%. Germline-derived CDR1 and CDR2 are MGHRA and YSYEKL. The CDR3 spans 16 residues. The chain links TRBV4-1 to TRBJ1-4; the TRBD1 assignment by TCRdb is unverifiable without DNA. The clonotype comes from a human donor with ulcerative colitis or Crohn's disease, or a healthy co-twin of an affected twin (not recorded which). Sequencing was done on a sample of blood. The CDR3: CASSQFISQGDEKLFF.